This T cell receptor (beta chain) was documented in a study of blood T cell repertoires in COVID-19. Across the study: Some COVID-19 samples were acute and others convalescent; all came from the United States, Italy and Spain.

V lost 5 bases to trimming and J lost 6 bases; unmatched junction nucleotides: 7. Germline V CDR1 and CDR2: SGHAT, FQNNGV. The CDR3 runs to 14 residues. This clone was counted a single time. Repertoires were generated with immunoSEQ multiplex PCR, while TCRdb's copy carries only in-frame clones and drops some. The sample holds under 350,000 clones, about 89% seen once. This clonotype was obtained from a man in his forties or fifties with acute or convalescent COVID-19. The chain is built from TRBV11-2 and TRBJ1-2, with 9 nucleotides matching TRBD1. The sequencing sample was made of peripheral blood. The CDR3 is CASSSDRGSNGYTF. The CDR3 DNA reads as TGTGCCAGCAGCAGTGACAGGGGGTCTAATGGCTACACCTTC.